This T cell receptor beta chain was sequenced during a study of T cell responses to AZD1222 COVID-19 vaccine. The study's findings and limits: CD4 TCRs covered the whole spike, strongest at regions 160-218 and 743-854.

Repertoires were generated with immunoSEQ multiplex PCR, while TCRdb's copy carries only in-frame clones and drops some. The sample shows over 100,000 clones, 80% to 90% of them seen only once. With respect to this clone: What it binds is unknown.

Per germline, CDR1 LNHDA and CDR2 SQIVND (reference sequence). Between the trimmed V and J ends, which lost 6 bases and 6 bases, there was a span of 12 bases. The CDR3 is 13 residues long. The clonotype comes from an adult who received the AZD1222 COVID-19 vaccine. The sample in question was peripheral blood, obtained 28 days after the second AZD1222 dose. The chain recombines TRBV19 with TRBJ1-5; a weak D match, TRBD1 (5 bases). For the CDR3, the DNA is TGTGCCAGTAGATATCAGGGTTTTCAGCCCCAGCATTTT. Its translation is CASRYQGFQPQHF.